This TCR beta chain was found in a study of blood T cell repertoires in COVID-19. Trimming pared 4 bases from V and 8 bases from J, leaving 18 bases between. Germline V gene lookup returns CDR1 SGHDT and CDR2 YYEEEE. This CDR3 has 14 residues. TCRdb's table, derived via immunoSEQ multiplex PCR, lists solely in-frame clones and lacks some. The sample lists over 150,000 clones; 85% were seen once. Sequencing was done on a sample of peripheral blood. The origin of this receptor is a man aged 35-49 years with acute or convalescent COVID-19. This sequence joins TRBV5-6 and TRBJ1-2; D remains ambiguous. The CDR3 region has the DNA TGTGCCAGCAGCCCGACTTCAACGGTTATAGGCTACACCTTC. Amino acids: CASSPTSTVIGYTF. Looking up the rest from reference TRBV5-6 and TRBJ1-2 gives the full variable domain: DAGVTQSPTHLIKTRGQQVTLRCSPKSGHDTVSWYQQALGQGPQFIFQYYEEEERQRGNFPDRFSGHQFPNYSSELNVNALLLGDSALYLCASSPTSTVIGYTFGSGTRLTVV.